One and the same sample provided the 5 T cell receptor beta chains below, sequenced in a study of beta chain features in type 1 diabetes. Points from the study as a whole: Among all four CD4+ subsets, Type 1 diabetes patients had TCRB CDR3s that were moderately but significantly shorter.

Sequencing targeted expressed TCRB transcripts, as all isolated RNA had been reverse transcribed. Using immunoSEQ multiplex PCR, the repertoire was profiled, and TCRdb retains in-frame clones only, with some absent. The top ten hold nearly 0.04% of the sample, which has hundreds of thousands of clones, 11% to 15% seen once. No antigens are known for them. The sample was naive CD4+ T cells from blood. Receptor source: a man aged 18 to 35 with type 1 diabetes.

This clone was seen only a few times. The rearrangement joins TRBV9 to TRBJ2-5; 7 bases line up with TRBD1. Germline V gene data show CDR1 as SGDLS and CDR2 as YYNGEE. V gave up 4 bases and J gave up 5 bases; unmatched junction bases: 8. This CDR3 is 14 amino acids long. The CDR3 is CASSPGQLAETQYF. For the CDR3, the DNA is TGTGCCAGCAGCCCGGGACAGTTAGCCGAGACCCAGTACTTC.

V usage is TRBV19 and J usage is TRBJ1-5, with D uncertain. The CDR3 extends over 14 amino acids. CDR1 and CDR2 from the germline V gene are LNHDA and SQIVND (reference sequence). V lost 0 bases and J lost 2, with 5 bases in between. The DNA for the CDR3 is TGTGCCAGTAGTATAGAACACGGCAATCAGCCCCAGCATTTT. Amino acids: CASSIEHGNQPQHF.

For this clone: The sample contains more than one DNA sequence encoding this CDR3. The CDR3 spells CSARSGDTQYF. The CDR3 DNA is TGCAGTGCTAGGAGTGGGGATACGCAGTATTTT. This chain uses TRBV20-1 with TRBJ2-3; no reliable D call. CDR1 is DFQATT, CDR2 SNEGSKA, per germline (reference sequence). This CDR3 region has 11 residues. Trimming stripped 3 bases from V and 6 bases from J, with 7 bases between.

This clone showed up just a few times. V usage is TRBV2 and J usage is TRBJ1-6, with a tentative D call TRBD1 (6 bases). The germline CDR1 and CDR2 sequences are SNHLY and FYNNEI. The CDR3 extends over 14 amino acids. V lost 7 bases and J 9 bases, leaving 16 bases between the germline ends. This CDR3 reads CASKLQGAGSPLHF. The CDR3 DNA sequence: TGTGCCAGCAAGCTACAGGGAGCGGGTTCACCCCTCCACTTT.

This clone has just a few counts. The genes are TRBV7-2 and TRBJ2-7; a possible D gene is TRBD1 (6 bases). This CDR3 is built from 14 residues. CDR1 is SGHTA, CDR2 FQGNSA, per germline. The V end lost 7 bases, the J end lost 2 bases, and 15 bases lay between the germline ends. Here the CDR3 reads CASKRGQIAYEQYF. The CDR3 bases are TGTGCCAGCAAGAGGGGACAAATCGCCTACGAGCAGTACTTC.